Below are 13 T cell receptor beta chains sequenced from a single sample in a study of OX40 agonist ivuxolimab in advanced cancers. Generated by immunoSEQ multiplex PCR, the TCRdb table keeps only in-frame clones and is missing some. The table includes some 85,000 clones, around 87% detected once. The sequenced sample was CD4+ or CD8+ T cells sorted from blood, obtained in a trial of the OX40 agonist ivuxolimab. These receptors came from an adult with an advanced solid tumor such as melanoma, head and neck, liver or kidney cancer.

This chain joins TRBV6-5 and TRBJ2-5; D is ambiguous. Looked up from germline, CDR1 is MNHEY and CDR2 is SVGAGI. V shed 7 bases and J shed 2 bases, with 8 bases lying between them. This CDR3 contains 12 residues. DNA of the CDR3: TGTGCCAGCACGGGCAGACAAGAGACCCAGTACTTC. It specifies CASTGRQETQYF.

The chain couples TRBV7-2 to TRBJ1-3; D uncertain. The V gene lost 0 bases and the J gene lost 1 base, with 4 bases spanning the gap. Germline V lookup: CDR1 SGHTA, CDR2 FQGNSA. The CDR3 totals 14 residues. This CDR3 reads CASSLALSGNTIYF. The DNA for the CDR3 is TGTGCCAGCAGCTTAGCCCTATCTGGAAACACCATATATTTT.

This chain links TRBV18 with TRBJ2-7; no clear D. The V and J ends lost 4 bases and 0 bases respectively, with 10 bases between them. Germline lookup yields CDR1 KGHSH and CDR2 LQKENI. This CDR3 is 14 amino acids long. The CDR3 region has the DNA TGTGCCAGCTCACTACTATCCTACTCCTACGAGCAGTACTTC. Translating it yields CASSLLSYSYEQYF.

Here the CDR3 reads CSVESPVSYEQYF. In DNA, the CDR3 is TGCAGCGTTGAATCTCCGGTCTCCTACGAGCAGTACTTC. This chain connects TRBV29-1 to TRBJ2-7, with no clear D. CDR1 is SQVTM and CDR2 is ANQGSEA in the germline V gene. Trimming cost V 2 bases and J 0 bases, with 8 bases left between them. CDR3 length: 13 residues.

The gene calls are TRBV2 and TRBJ2-5, with D possibly being TRBD1 (5 bases). The CDR3 totals 14 residues. In germline, CDR1 is SNHLY, CDR2 FYNNEI. Between the trimmed V and J ends, which lost 2 bases and 3 bases, there was a span of 10 bases. The CDR3 sequence is CASSEFSREETQYF. CDR3 sequence (DNA): TGTGCCAGCAGTGAATTCTCCAGGGAAGAGACCCAGTACTTC.

This clone was found once. This rearrangement joins TRBV4-1 to TRBJ1-2, with D perhaps TRBD1 (5 bases). CDR1 is MGHRA and CDR2 is YSYEKL in the germline V gene. The CDR3 has 13 amino acids. The ends were cut back, 3 bases at V and 4 bases at J, with 9 bases in the middle. The CDR3, as DNA: TGCGCCAGCAGCCAGTCAGGGACCTATGGCTACACCTTC. Protein sequence: CASSQSGTYGYTF.

The chain recombines TRBV7-8 with TRBJ2-1, with 12 bases fitting TRBD1. The V segment lost 1 base and the J segment 1 base; nucleotides outside the gene matches: 11. Germline CDR1 reads SGHVS; CDR2 reads FQNEAQ. The CDR3 totals 20 residues. The CDR3 is CASSLEGQGAEAGSYNEQFF. The CDR3 DNA reads TGTGCCAGCAGCTTAGAGGGACAGGGGGCGGAGGCCGGGTCCTACAATGAGCAGTTCTTC.

The chain combines TRBV18 with TRBJ2-7; 14 bases align to TRBD2. Looked up from germline, CDR1 is KGHSH and CDR2 is LQKENI. The CDR3 is 20 amino acids. After removal of 2 bases from V and 0 bases from J, the junction contained 12 bases not matched to a gene. CDR3 loop: CASSPISGLAGVYRSYEQYF. The DNA for the CDR3 is TGTGCCAGCTCACCAATATCGGGACTAGCGGGAGTTTACCGCTCCTACGAGCAGTACTTC.

This chain joins TRBV4-2 and TRBJ1-4; the match to TRBD1 covers 11 bases. Germline V CDR1 and CDR2: LGHNA, YNFKEQ. V was pared by 0 bases and J by 7 bases, with 1 base of the junction left unmatched. The CDR3 is 15 amino acids. The CDR3 here is CASSQDGTGGEKLFF. The CDR3 nucleotides read TGTGCCAGCAGCCAAGATGGGACAGGGGGTGAAAAACTGTTTTTT.

The chain is built from TRBV15 and TRBJ2-5; possible D gene TRBD2, 5 bases. Germline V gives CDR1 LNHNV, CDR2 YYDKDF (reference sequence). There are 15 residues in the CDR3. Deletions cut 0 bases from V and 2 bases from J, with 10 bases between. CDR3 DNA sequence: TGTGCCACCAGCAGAGATCTTCGGGGTCAAGAGACCCAGTACTTC. Residues: CATSRDLRGQETQYF.

The chain couples TRBV7-6 to TRBJ2-7; D gene uncertain. Germline lookup yields CDR1 SGHVS and CDR2 FNYEAQ. The CDR3 extends over 15 amino acids. Trimming pared 7 bases from V and 0 bases from J, leaving 16 bases between. In nucleotides, the CDR3 is TGTGCCAGCACCCCCCCCCTAAGCCCCTCCTACGAGCAGTACTTC. This codes for CASTPPLSPSYEQYF.

The CDR3 loop is CASSYTSVRTGQPQHF. CDR3 bases: TGTGCCAGCAGTTACACCTCCGTCCGGACGGGTCAGCCCCAGCATTTT. The chain uses TRBV6-6 and TRBJ1-5; D not certain. CDR1 is MNHNY and CDR2 is SVGAGI in the germline V gene (reference sequence). CDR3 length: 16 amino acids. V shed 2 bases and J shed 6 bases, with 17 bases lying between them.

V gene TRBV5-5 combines with J gene TRBJ1-5, with D hard to call. V shed 4 bases and J shed 2 bases, with 10 bases lying between them. Germline CDR1 SGHKS, CDR2 YYEKEE (reference sequence). This CDR3 region has 14 residues. The CDR3 loop reads CASSPPGGNQPQHF. In DNA form, the CDR3 reads TGTGCCAGCAGCCCGCCCGGGGGCAATCAGCCCCAGCATTTT.